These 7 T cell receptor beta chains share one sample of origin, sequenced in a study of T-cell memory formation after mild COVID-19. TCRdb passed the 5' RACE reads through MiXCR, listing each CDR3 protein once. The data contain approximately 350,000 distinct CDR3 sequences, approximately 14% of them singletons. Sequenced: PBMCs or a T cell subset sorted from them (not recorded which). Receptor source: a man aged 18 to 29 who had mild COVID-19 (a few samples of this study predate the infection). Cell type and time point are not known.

In DNA, the CDR3 is TGTGCCAGCAGCTTGGCCGTTGGGAACACTGAAGCTTTCTTT. This codes for CASSLAVGNTEAFF. The chain joins TRBV5-4 to TRBJ1-1; D ambiguous. V lost 0 bases and J lost 1, with 7 bases in between. CDR3 length: 14 residues. Per germline, CDR1 SGHNT and CDR2 YYREEE (reference sequence).

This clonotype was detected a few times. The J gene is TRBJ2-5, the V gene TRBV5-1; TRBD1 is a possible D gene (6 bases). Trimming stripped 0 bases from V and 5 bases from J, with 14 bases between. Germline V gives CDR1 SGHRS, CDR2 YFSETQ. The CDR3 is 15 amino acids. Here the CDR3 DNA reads TGCGCCAGCAGCTTGGTTGGGGGCCCACACGAGACCCAGTACTTC. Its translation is CASSLVGGPHETQYF. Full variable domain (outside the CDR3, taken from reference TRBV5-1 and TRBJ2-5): KAGVTQTPRYLIKTRGQQVTLSCSPISGHRSVSWYQQTPGQGLQFLFEYFSETQRNKGNFPGRFSGRQFSNSRSEMNVSTLELGDSALYLCASSLVGGPHETQYFGPGTRLLVL.

The CDR3 region has the DNA TGTGCCAGCAACCGGGAAGCCGGGGAGCTGTTTTTT. As protein: CASNREAGELFF. The chain employs TRBV28 and TRBJ2-2; D is perhaps TRBD2 (5 bases). Trimming stripped 7 bases from V and 6 bases from J, with 9 bases between. The CDR3 runs to 12 residues. Germline assignment: CDR1 MDHEN and CDR2 SYDVKM.

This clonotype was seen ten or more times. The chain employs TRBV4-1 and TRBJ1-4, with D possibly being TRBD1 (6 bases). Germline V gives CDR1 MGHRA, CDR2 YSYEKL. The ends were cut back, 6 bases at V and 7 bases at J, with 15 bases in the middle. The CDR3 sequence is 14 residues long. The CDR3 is CASRNTGKFEKLFF. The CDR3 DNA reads TGCGCCAGCAGAAATACAGGGAAGTTTGAAAAACTGTTTTTT.

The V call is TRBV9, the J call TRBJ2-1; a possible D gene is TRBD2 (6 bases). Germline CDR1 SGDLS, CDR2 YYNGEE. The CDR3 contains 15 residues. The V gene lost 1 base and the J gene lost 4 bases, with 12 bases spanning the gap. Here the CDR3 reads CASSVLGGTYNEQFF. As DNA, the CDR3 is TGTGCCAGCAGCGTACTCGGGGGAACATACAATGAGCAGTTCTTC.

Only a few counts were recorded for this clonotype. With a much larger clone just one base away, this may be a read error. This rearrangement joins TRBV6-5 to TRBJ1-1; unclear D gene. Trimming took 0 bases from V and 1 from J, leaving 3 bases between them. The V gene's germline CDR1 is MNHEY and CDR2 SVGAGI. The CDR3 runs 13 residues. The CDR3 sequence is CASSYSKNTEAFF. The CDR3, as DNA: TGTGCCAGCAGTTACTCGAAGAACACTGAAGCTTTCTTT.

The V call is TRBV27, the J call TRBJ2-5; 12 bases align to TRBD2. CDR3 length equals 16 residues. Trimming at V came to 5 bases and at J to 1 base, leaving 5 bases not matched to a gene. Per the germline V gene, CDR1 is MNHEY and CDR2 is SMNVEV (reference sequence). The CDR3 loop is CASSILAGGPQETQYF. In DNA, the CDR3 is TGTGCCAGCAGTATACTAGCGGGGGGCCCCCAAGAGACCCAGTACTTC.